One and the same sample provided the 9 T cell receptor beta chains below, sequenced in a study of low-dose radiotherapy and immunotherapy resistance in tumors. Time point here: after trial treatment. Regarding treatment: LDRT plus nivolumab, ipilimumab, low-dose cyclophosphamide and aspirin (RACIN trial). Alpha and beta chains were covered, as first-strand cDNA relied on TRAV- and TRBV-specific primers. Over roughly 18 PCR cycles, TCRs were amplified from a constant-region primer and V-primer adapter. TCRdb re-called the reads through MiXCR, storing one row per CDR3 protein. The sample consists of 95,000 to 100,000 distinct CDR3 sequences, around 20% of them appearing once. Specimen: PBMCs, collected after low-dose radiotherapy plus immunotherapy. These receptors were collected from a male donor with prostate cancer.

At least ten counts were recorded for this clonotype. V usage is TRBV9 and J usage is TRBJ1-1, with a weak D call TRBD1 (6 bases). The V gene's germline CDR1 is SGDLS and CDR2 YYNGEE. The CDR3 consists of 15 residues. Trimming cost V 0 bases and J 0 bases, with 9 bases left between them. CDR3 loop: CASSVEGGVNTEAFF. The CDR3 DNA reads as TGTGCCAGCAGCGTAGAAGGGGGGGTGAACACTGAAGCTTTCTTT.

As concerns this clonotype: The likely explanation is a read error, given a far larger clone one base away. This chain joins TRBV18 and TRBJ2-1; maybe TRBD1 (5 bases). V dropped 3 bases and J dropped 10 bases, with 10 bases sitting between them. Germline-derived CDR1 and CDR2 are KGHSH and LQKENI. The CDR3 is 12 amino acids. The CDR3 DNA reads TGTGCCAGCTCACCGACAGTCTACGAGCAGTTCTTC. Protein: CASSPTVYEQFF. The full variable domain, rest sourced from reference TRBV18 and TRBJ2-1, is NAGVMQNPRHLVRRRGQEARLRCSPMKGHSHVYWYRQLPEEGLKFMVYLQKENIIDESGMPKERFSAEFPKEGPSILRIQQVVRGDSAAYFCASSPTVYEQFFGPGTRLTVL.

There are many counts of this clonotype. This sequence joins TRBV4-2 and TRBJ2-1; 7 nucleotides line up with TRBD2. Per germline, CDR1 LGHNA and CDR2 YNFKEQ. CDR3 length: 16 amino acids. Unmatched junction bases numbered 7, after V lost 0 bases and J lost 5 bases. In DNA, the CDR3 is TGTGCCAGCAGCCAAGAATTGCGGGACTACAACAATGAGCAGTTCTTC. Translation: CASSQELRDYNNEQFF.

The chain employs TRBV7-9 and TRBJ2-1, with D uncertain. CDR3 size: 15 residues. From germline, CDR1 is SEHNR and CDR2 FQNEAQ (reference sequence). V was clipped by 2 bases and J by 1 base, with 9 bases between them. The CDR3 DNA sequence: TGTGCCAGCAGCTTACGGCTGGATTCCTACAATGAGCAGTTCTTC. The encoded protein is CASSLRLDSYNEQFF.

This clonotype was picked up many times. The rearrangement joins TRBV5-1 to TRBJ2-5; 7 bases line up with TRBD2. This CDR3 has 15 residues. V was clipped by 0 bases and J by 0 bases; unmatched bases: 2. Germline V CDR1 and CDR2: SGHRS, YFSETQ. The CDR3 spells CASSLDGGNQETQYF. CDR3 bases: TGCGCCAGCAGCTTGGACGGGGGGAACCAAGAGACCCAGTACTTC.

This clonotype was counted only a few times. The gene calls are TRBV30 and TRBJ2-5; 16 bases line up with TRBD2. V shed 2 bases, J shed 1 base, and the junction held 4 bases outside the gene matches. The CDR3 runs 17 residues. Germline loops: CDR1 GTSNPN, CDR2 SVGIG (reference sequence). CDR3 loop: CAWSLGTSGGAQETQYF. The CDR3 DNA follows: TGTGCCTGGAGTCTGGGGACTAGCGGGGGGGCCCAAGAGACCCAGTACTTC.

This clonotype has more than one count but fewer than ten. The rearrangement links TRBV7-2 to TRBJ1-5, with a possible D match to TRBD1 (6 bases). Trimming took 1 base from V and 0 from J, leaving 13 bases between them. Germline CDR1 is SGHTA and CDR2 is FQGNSA. The length of the CDR3 is 17 residues. The CDR3 nucleotides read TGTGCCAGCAGCTTAGTGGGGGGGCGGTTTAGCAATCAGCCCCAGCATTTT. Its protein product is CASSLVGGRFSNQPQHF.

V and J are TRBV29-1 and TRBJ2-5, with 11 nucleotides matching TRBD1. The trim removed 4 bases at V and 7 bases at J, leaving 5 bases unmatched. The CDR3 is made up of 13 amino acids. Germline CDR1 reads SQVTM; CDR2 reads ANQGSEA. CDR3 sequence (DNA): TGCAGCGTTGGAGGACAGGGGGCAGGGACCCAGTACTTC. It yields the protein CSVGGQGAGTQYF.

In its sample, this clonotype was seen many times. The rearrangement links TRBV2 to TRBJ2-1, with 9 bases matching TRBD2. V shed 1 base, J shed 8 bases, and the junction held 6 bases outside the gene matches. Per the germline V gene, CDR1 is SNHLY and CDR2 is FYNNEI. CDR3 size: 15 residues. CDR3 nucleotides: TGTGCCAGCAGTGAAGGGGCTAGCGGGGTACATGAGCAGTTCTTC. Translating gives CASSEGASGVHEQFF.